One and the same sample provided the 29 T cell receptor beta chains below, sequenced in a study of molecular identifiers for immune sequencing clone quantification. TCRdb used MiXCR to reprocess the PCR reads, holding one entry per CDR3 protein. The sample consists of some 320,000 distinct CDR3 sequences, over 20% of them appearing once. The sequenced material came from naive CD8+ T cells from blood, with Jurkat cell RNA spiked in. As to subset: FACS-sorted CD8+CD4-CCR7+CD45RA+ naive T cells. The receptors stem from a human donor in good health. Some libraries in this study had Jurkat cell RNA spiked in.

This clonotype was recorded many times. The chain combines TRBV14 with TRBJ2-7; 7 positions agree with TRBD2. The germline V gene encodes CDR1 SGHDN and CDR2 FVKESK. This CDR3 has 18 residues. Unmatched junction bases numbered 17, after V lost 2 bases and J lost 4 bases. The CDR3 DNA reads TGTGCCAGCAGCCAAACGCTCCTCGGGGGGTTTGTAGGGTACGAGCAGTACTTC. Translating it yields CASSQTLLGGFVGYEQYF.

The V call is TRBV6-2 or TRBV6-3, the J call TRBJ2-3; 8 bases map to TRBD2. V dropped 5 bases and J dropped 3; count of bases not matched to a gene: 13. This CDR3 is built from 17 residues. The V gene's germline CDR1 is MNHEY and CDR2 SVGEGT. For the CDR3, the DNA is TGTGCCAGCAGTCCAATTGGAGCGGGGGTTATGACAGATACGCAGTATTTT. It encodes CASSPIGAGVMTDTQYF.

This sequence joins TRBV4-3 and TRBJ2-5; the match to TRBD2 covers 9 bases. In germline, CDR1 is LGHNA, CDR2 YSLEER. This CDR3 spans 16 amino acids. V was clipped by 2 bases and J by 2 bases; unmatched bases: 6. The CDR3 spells CASSQTSGGPQETQYF. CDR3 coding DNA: TGCGCCAGCAGCCAAACGAGCGGGGGGCCTCAAGAGACCCAGTACTTC.

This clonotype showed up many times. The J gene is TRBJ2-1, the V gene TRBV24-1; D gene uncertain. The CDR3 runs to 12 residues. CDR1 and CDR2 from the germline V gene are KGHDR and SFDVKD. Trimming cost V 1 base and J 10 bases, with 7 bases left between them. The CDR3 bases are TGTGCCACCAGTGATTTTAGCAGAGAGCAGTTCTTC. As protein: CATSDFSREQFF.

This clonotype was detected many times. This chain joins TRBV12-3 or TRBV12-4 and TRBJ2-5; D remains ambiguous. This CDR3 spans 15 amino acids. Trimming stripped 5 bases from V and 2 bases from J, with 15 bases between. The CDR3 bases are TGTGCCAGCAGTCCCCCGGACGGAACACAAGAGACCCAGTACTTC. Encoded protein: CASSPPDGTQETQYF.

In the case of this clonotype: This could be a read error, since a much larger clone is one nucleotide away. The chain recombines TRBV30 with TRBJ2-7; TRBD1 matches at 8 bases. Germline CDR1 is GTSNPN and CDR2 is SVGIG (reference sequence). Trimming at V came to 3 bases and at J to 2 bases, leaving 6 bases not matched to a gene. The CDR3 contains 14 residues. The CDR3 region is CAWSCGTGAYEQYF. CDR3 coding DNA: TGTGCCTGGAGCTGCGGGACAGGAGCCTACGAGCAGTACTTC.

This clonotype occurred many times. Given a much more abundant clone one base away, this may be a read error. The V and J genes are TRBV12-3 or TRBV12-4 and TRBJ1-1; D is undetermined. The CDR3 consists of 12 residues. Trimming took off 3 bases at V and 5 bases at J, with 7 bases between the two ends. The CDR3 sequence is CASSFGWTEAFF. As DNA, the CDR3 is TGTGCCAGCAGTTTTGGGTGGACTGAAGCTTTCTTT.

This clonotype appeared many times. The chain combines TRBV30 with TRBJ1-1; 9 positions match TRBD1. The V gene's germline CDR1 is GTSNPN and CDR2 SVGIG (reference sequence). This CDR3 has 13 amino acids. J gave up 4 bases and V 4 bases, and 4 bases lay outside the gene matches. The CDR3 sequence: CAWTTTGGTEAFF. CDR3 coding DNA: TGTGCCTGGACAACGACAGGGGGCACTGAAGCTTTCTTT.

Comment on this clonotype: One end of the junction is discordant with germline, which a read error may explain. CDR3 nucleotide sequence: TGCAGCGTTGAATCTAGCGGGGGGATCGACGAGCAGTGCTTC. Protein product: CSVESSGGIDEQCF. The chain has TRBV29-1 and TRBJ2-7; 11 bases are shared with TRBD2. CDR1 and CDR2 from the germline V gene are SQVTM and ANQGSEA. This CDR3 is 14 amino acids long.

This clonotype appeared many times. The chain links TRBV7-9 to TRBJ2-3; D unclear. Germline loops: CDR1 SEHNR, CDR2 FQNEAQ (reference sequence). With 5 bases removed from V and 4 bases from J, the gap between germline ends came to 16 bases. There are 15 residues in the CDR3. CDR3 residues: CASSHLQPGADTQYF. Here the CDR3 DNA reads TGTGCCAGCAGCCACCTACAGCCCGGTGCAGATACGCAGTATTTT.

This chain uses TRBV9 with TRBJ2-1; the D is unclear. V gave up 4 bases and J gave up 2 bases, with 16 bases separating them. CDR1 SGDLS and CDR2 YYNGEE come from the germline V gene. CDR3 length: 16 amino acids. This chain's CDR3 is CASSPEDLVPYNEQFF. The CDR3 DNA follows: TGTGCCAGCAGCCCCGAAGATCTGGTCCCCTACAATGAGCAGTTCTTC.

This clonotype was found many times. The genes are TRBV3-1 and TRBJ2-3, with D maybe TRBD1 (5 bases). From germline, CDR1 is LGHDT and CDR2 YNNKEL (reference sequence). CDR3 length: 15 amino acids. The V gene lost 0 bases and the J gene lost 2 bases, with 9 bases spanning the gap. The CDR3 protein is CASSQEGQPTDTQYF. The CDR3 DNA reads TGTGCCAGCAGCCAAGAGGGGCAACCCACAGATACGCAGTATTTT.

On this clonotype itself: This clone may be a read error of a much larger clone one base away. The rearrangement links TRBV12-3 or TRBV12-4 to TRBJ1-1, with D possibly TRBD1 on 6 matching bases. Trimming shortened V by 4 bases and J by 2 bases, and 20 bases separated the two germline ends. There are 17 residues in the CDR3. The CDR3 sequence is CASSSPPLGQRNTEAFF. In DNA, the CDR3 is TGTGCCAGCAGTTCACCGCCCTTGGGACAAAGAAACACTGAAGCTTTCTTT.

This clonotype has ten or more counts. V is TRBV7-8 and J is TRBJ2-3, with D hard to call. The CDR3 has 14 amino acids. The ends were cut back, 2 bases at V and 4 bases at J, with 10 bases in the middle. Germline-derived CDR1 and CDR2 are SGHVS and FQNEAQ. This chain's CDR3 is CASSLWGGADTQYF. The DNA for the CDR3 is TGTGCCAGCAGCTTATGGGGTGGTGCAGATACGCAGTATTTT.

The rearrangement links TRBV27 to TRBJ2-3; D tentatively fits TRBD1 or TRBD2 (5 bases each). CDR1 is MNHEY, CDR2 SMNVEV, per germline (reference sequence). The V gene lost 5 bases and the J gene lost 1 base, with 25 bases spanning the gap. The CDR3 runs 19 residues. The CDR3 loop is CASSPLQGPSTGGTDTQYF. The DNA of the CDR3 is TGTGCCAGCAGTCCCCTCCAGGGACCCTCAACCGGGGGCACAGATACGCAGTATTTT.

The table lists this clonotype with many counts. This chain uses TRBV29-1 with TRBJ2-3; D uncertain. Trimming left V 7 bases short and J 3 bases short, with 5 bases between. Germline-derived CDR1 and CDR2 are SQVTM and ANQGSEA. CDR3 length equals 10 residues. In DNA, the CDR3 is TGCAGCGGGTGGACAGATACGCAGTATTTT. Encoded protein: CSGWTDTQYF.

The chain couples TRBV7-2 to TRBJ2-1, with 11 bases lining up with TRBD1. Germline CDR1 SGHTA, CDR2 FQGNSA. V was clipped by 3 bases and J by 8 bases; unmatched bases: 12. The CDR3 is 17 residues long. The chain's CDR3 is CASSFRYGQGATDEQFF. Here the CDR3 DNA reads TGTGCCAGCAGCTTCCGTTACGGACAGGGGGCGACAGATGAGCAGTTCTTC.

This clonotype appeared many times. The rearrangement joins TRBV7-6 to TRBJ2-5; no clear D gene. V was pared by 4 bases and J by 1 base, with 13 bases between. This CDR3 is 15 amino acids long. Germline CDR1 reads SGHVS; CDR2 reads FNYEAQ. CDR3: CASSSAPGPQETQYF. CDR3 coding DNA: TGTGCCAGCAGCTCCGCCCCGGGCCCCCAAGAGACCCAGTACTTC.

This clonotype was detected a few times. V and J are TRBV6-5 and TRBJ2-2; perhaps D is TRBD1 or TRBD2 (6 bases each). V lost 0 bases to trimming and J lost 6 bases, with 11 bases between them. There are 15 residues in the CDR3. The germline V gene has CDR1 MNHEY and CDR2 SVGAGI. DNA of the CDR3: TGTGCCAGCAGTTACTCGCCTGGGGGGCCCGGGGAGCTGTTTTTT. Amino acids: CASSYSPGGPGELFF.

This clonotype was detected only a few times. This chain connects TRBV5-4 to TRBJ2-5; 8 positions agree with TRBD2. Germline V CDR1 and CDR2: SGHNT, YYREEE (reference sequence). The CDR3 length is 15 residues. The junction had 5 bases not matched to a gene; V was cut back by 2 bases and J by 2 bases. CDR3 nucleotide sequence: TGTGCCAGCAGCTTTGCGGGAGGCCCTCAAGAGACCCAGTACTTC. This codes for CASSFAGGPQETQYF.

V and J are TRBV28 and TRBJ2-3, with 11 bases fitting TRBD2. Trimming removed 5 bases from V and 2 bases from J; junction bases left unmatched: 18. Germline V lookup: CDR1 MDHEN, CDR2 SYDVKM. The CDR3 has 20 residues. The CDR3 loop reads CASSPPVGGTSGYYTDTQYF. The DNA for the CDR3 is TGTGCCAGCAGTCCCCCCGTGGGGGGGACTAGCGGTTACTACACAGATACGCAGTATTTT. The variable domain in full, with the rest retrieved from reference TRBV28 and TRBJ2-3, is DVKVTQSSRYLVKRTGEKVFLECVQDMDHENMFWYRQDPGLGLRLIYFSYDVKMKEKGDIPEGYSVSREKKERFSLILESASTNQTSMYLCASSPPVGGTSGYYTDTQYFGPGTRLTVL.

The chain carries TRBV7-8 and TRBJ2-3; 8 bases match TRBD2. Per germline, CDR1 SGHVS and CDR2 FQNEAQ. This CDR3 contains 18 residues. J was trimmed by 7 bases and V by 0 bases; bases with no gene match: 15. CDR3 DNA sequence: TGTGCCAGCAGCTTAGCCCCACTAGCGGCAGCTGGACGGAATACGCAGTATTTT. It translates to CASSLAPLAAAGRNTQYF.

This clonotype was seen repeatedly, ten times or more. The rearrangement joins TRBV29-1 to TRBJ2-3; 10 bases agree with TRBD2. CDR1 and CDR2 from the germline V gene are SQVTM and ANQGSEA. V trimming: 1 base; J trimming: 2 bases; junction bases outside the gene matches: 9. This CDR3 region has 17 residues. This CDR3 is CSVEGGLAGVSTDTQYF. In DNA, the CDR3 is TGCAGCGTTGAAGGGGGGCTAGCGGGAGTCTCCACAGATACGCAGTATTTT.

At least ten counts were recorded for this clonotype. The CDR3 sequence is CASTGGLGGYEQYF. The CDR3 DNA reads as TGTGCCAGCACCGGCGGACTAGGCGGCTACGAGCAGTACTTC. This chain uses TRBV7-2 with TRBJ2-7; TRBD2 matches at 7 bases. Trimming removed 7 bases from V and 3 bases from J; junction bases left unmatched: 9. CDR1 and CDR2 from the germline V gene are SGHTA and FQGNSA. The CDR3 runs 14 residues.

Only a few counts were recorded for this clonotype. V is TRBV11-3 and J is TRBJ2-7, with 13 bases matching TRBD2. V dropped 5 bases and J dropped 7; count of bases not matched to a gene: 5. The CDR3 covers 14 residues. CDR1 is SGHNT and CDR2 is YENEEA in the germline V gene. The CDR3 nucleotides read TGTGCCAGCAGCGCGCCGGGACTAGCGGGGGAGCAGTACTTC. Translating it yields CASSAPGLAGEQYF.

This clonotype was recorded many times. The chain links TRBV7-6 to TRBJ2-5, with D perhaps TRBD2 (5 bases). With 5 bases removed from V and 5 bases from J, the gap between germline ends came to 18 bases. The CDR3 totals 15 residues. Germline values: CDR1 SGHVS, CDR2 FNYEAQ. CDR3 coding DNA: TGTGCCAGCAGCCTCTACTTATATGGAGGCGAGACCCAGTACTTC. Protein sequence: CASSLYLYGGETQYF.

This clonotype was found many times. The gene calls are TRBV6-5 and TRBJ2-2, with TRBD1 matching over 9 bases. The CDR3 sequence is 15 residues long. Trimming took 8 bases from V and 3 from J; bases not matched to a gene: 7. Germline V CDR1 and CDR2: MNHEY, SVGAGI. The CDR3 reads CASQLQGADTGELFF. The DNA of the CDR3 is TGTGCCAGCCAATTACAGGGGGCGGACACCGGGGAGCTGTTTTTT.

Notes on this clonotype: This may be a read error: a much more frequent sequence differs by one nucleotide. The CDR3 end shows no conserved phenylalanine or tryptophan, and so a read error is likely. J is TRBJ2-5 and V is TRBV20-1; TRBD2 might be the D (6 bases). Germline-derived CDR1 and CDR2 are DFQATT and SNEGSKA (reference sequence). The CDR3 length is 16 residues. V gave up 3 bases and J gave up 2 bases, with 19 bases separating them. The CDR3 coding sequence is TGCAGTGCTAGTGGCCCGACTAGAATCTTACAAGAGACCCAGTACTAC. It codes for CSASGPTRILQETQYY.

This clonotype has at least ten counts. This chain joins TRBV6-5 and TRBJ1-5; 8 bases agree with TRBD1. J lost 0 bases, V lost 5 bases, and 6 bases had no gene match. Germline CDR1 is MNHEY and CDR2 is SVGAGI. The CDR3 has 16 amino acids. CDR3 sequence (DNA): TGTGCCAGCAGTAGACAGGGGCCAAATAGCAATCAGCCCCAGCATTTT. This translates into CASSRQGPNSNQPQHF.